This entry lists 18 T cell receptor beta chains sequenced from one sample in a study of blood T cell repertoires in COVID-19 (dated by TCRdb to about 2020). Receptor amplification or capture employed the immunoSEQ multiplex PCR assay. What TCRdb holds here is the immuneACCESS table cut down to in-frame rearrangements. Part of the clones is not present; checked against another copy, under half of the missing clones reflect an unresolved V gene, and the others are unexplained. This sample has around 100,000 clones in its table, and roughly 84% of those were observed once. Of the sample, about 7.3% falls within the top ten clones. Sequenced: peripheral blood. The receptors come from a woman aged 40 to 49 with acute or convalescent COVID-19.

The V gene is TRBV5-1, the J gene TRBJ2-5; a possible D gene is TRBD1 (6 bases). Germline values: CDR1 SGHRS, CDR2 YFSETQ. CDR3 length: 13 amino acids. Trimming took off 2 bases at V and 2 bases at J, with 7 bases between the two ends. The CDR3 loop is CASSLQGQETQYF. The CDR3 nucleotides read TGCGCCAGCAGCTTACAGGGTCAAGAGACCCAGTACTTC.

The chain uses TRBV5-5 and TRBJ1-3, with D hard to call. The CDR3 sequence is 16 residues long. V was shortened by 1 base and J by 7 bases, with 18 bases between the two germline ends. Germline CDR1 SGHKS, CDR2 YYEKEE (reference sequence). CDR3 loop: CASSLYSIQDRNTIYF. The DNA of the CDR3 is TGTGCCAGCAGCTTGTATTCGATTCAGGATCGGAACACCATATATTTT. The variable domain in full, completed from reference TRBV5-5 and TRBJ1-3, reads DAGVTQSPTHLIKTRGQQVTLRCSPISGHKSVSWYQQVLGQGPQFIFQYYEKEERGRGNFPDRFSARQFPNYSSELNVNALLLGDSALYLCASSLYSIQDRNTIYFGEGSWLTVV.

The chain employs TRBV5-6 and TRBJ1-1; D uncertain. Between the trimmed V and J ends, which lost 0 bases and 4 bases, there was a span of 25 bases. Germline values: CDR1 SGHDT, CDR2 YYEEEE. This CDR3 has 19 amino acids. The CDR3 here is CASSLATSEGYRGGTEAFF. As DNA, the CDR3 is TGTGCCAGCAGCTTGGCTACTAGTGAGGGTTACCGTGGTGGCACTGAAGCTTTCTTT.

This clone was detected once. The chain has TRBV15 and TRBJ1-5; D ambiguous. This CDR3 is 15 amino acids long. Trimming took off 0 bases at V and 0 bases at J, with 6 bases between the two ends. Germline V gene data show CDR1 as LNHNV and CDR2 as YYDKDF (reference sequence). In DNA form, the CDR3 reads TGTGCCACCAGCAGAGATCGGTTTAGCAATCAGCCCCAGCATTTT. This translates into CATSRDRFSNQPQHF.

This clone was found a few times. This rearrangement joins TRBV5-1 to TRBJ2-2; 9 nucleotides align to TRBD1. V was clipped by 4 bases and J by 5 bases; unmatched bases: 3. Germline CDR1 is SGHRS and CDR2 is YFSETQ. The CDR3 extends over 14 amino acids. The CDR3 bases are TGCGCCAGCAGCCTGACAGGGGGGACCGGGGAGCTGTTTTTT. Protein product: CASSLTGGTGELFF.

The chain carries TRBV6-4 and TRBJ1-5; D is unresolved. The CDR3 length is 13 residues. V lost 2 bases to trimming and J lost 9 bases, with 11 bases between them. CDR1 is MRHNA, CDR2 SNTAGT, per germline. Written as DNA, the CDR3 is TGTGCCAGCAGTGACGGGAGCTCCAGGCCCCAGCATTTT. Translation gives CASSDGSSRPQHF.

The CDR3 DNA sequence: TGTGCCAGCATCGATCTAGCGGGGGTTAAAAACATTCAGTACTTC. Translated, it gives CASIDLAGVKNIQYF. This chain links TRBV7-2 with TRBJ2-4; 10 bases are a match to TRBD2. With V trimmed by 7 bases and J by 4 bases, 7 bases remained unmatched. The CDR3 has 15 amino acids. The germline CDR1 and CDR2 sequences are SGHTA and FQGNSA. Full variable domain (remainder filled in from reference TRBV7-2 and TRBJ2-4): GAGVSQSPSNKVTEKGKDVELRCDPISGHTALYWYRQSLGQGLEFLIYFQGNSAPDKSGLPSDRFSAERTGGSVSTLTIQRTQQEDSAVYLCASIDLAGVKNIQYFGAGTRLSVL.

The CDR3: CASSEHQGMDTQYF. The CDR3 nucleotides read TGTGCCAGCTCAGAACACCAGGGTATGGACACGCAGTATTTT. This chain connects TRBV18 to TRBJ2-3; TRBD1 is a possible D gene (5 bases). CDR3 size: 14 residues. The germline CDR1 and CDR2 sequences are KGHSH and LQKENI. V lost 5 bases and J lost 9, with 18 bases in between.

The CDR3 coding sequence is TGTGCCATCAGTGCCGCGACTAGCGGGGGGCGGAACAATGAGCAGTTCTTC. Amino acids: CAISAATSGGRNNEQFF. V usage is TRBV10-3 and J usage is TRBJ2-1, with 13 bases matching TRBD2. The germline CDR1 and CDR2 sequences are ENHRY and SYGVKD. The V segment lost 4 bases and the J segment 5 bases; nucleotides outside the gene matches: 8. The CDR3 contains 17 residues.

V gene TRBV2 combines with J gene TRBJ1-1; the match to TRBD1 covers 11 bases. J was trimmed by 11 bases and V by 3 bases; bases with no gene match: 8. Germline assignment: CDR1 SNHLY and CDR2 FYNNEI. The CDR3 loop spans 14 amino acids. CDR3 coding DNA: TGTGCCAGCAGTGAGCGGACAGGGGGCACAGAGGCTTTCTTT. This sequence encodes CASSERTGGTEAFF.

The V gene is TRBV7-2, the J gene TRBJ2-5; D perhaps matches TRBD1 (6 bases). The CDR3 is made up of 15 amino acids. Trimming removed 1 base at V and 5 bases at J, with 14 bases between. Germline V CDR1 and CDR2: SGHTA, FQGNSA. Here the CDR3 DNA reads TGTGCCAGCAGCTTAGATGGCAGGGGAACGGAGACCCAGTACTTC. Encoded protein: CASSLDGRGTETQYF.

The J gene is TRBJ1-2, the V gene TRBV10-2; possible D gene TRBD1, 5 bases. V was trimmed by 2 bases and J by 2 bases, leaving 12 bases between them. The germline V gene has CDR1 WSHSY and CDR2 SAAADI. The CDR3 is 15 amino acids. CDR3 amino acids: CASSEMGLLNYGYTF. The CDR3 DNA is TGCGCCAGCAGTGAGATGGGGCTTCTAAACTATGGCTACACCTTC.

The CDR3 region has the DNA TGTGCCAGCAGCCAAGAAGGGAGGAGGAATTCACCCCTCCACTTT. This encodes CASSQEGRRNSPLHF. The chain couples TRBV3-1 (or the pseudogene TRBV3-2) to TRBJ1-6; D call uncertain. With 0 bases removed from V and 7 bases from J, the gap between germline ends came to 10 bases. This CDR3 comprises 15 residues. CDR1 and CDR2 from the germline V gene are LGHDT and YNNKEL (reference sequence).

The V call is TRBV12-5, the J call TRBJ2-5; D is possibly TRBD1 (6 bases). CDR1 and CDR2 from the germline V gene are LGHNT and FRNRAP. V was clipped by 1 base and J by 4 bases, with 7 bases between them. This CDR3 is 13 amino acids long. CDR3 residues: CASGLGRGETQYF. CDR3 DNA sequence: TGTGCTAGTGGTTTGGGCAGGGGAGAGACCCAGTACTTC.

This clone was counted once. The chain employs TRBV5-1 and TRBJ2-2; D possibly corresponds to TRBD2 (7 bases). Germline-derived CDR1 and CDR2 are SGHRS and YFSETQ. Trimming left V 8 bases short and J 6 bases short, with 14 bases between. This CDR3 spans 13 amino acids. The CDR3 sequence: CARDGGAAGELFF. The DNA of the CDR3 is TGCGCCAGGGATGGGGGGGCCGCCGGGGAGCTGTTTTTT. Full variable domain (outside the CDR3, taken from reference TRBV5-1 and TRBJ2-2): KAGVTQTPRYLIKTRGQQVTLSCSPISGHRSVSWYQQTPGQGLQFLFEYFSETQRNKGNFPGRFSGRQFSNSRSEMNVSTLELGDSALYLCARDGGAAGELFFGEGSRLTVL.

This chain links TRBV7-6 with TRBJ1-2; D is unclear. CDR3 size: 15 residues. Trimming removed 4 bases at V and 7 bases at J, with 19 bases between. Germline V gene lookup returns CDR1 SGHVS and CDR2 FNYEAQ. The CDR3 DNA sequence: TGTGCCAGCAGCTGGATAGAGGGAGGGTCGGGTGGCTACACCTTC. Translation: CASSWIEGGSGGYTF.

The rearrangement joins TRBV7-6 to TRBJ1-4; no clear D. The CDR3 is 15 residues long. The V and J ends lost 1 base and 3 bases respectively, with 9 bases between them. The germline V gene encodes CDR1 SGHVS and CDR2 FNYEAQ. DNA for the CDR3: TGTGCCAGCAGCTTAGAAGTGCTACCTAATGAAAAACTGTTTTTT. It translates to CASSLEVLPNEKLFF.

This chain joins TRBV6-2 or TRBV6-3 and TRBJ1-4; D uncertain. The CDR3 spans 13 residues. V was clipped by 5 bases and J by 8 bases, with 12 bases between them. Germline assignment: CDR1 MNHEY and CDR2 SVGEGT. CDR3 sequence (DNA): TGTGCCAGCAGTCGCCGGGAAGGAGAAAAACTGTTTTTT. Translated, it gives CASSRREGEKLFF.